The 23 T cell receptor beta chains presented below share a single source sample, sequenced in a study of OX40 agonist ivuxolimab in advanced cancers. The repertoire was sequenced with immunoSEQ multiplex PCR; TCRdb's copy has only in-frame clones and lacks some. The profile shows tens of thousands of clones, about 90% of them singletons. Sequenced material: CD4+ or CD8+ T cells sorted from blood, taken in a trial of the OX40 agonist ivuxolimab. The source is an adult with an advanced solid tumor such as melanoma, head and neck, liver or kidney cancer.

This clone was seen a handful of times. The chain is built from TRBV5-1 and TRBJ1-1; TRBD1 is a possible D gene (6 bases). V was trimmed by 5 bases and J by 5 bases, leaving 16 bases between them. The V gene's germline CDR1 is SGHRS and CDR2 YFSETQ. The CDR3 covers 14 residues. CDR3 region: CASSAKDRNTEAFF. CDR3 coding DNA: TGCGCCAGCAGTGCAAAAGACAGGAATACTGAAGCTTTCTTT.

This chain connects TRBV28 to TRBJ2-4; D may be TRBD1 (5 bases). Germline V gives CDR1 MDHEN, CDR2 SYDVKM. This CDR3 is 14 amino acids long. V lost 7 bases to trimming and J lost 0 bases, with 10 bases between them. CDR3 sequence: CASNQQVAKNIQYF. The CDR3 bases are TGTGCCAGCAATCAACAGGTAGCCAAAAACATTCAGTACTTC.

The chain combines TRBV10-3 with TRBJ2-5; D possibly uses TRBD1 or TRBD2 (6 bases each). V was clipped by 6 bases and J by 4 bases, with 18 bases between them. CDR1 ENHRY and CDR2 SYGVKD come from the germline V gene. The CDR3 is made up of 15 amino acids. The CDR3 spells CAISPRGGGGETQYF. The CDR3 bases are TGTGCCATCAGCCCGAGGGGAGGAGGGGGAGAGACCCAGTACTTC.

The J gene is TRBJ2-1, the V gene TRBV7-2; the match to TRBD1 covers 7 bases. Germline CDR1 SGHTA, CDR2 FQGNSA. The V gene end was trimmed by 0 bases and the J gene end by 4 bases; junction bases not matched to a gene: 3. There are 15 residues in the CDR3. The DNA of the CDR3 is TGTGCCAGCAGCTTAGCACAGGGGATTTACAATGAGCAGTTCTTC. Protein sequence: CASSLAQGIYNEQFF.

The chain carries TRBV5-1 and TRBJ2-5; 9 nucleotides align to TRBD1. This CDR3 spans 16 amino acids. The germline CDR1 and CDR2 sequences are SGHRS and YFSETQ. The V and J ends lost 4 bases and 5 bases, in that order; junction bases with no gene match: 12. CDR3 DNA: TGCGCCAGCAGCGGGACTACAGGGGGCCGGGTGGAGACCCAGTACTTC. Its protein is CASSGTTGGRVETQYF.

CDR3 region: CASSRPVGGADTQYF. CDR3 DNA sequence: TGCGCCAGCAGCCGCCCCGTAGGTGGCGCAGATACGCAGTATTTT. V and J are TRBV5-1 and TRBJ2-3, with D unclear. The CDR3 length is 15 residues. Trimming cost V 4 bases and J 4 bases, with 16 bases left between them. CDR1 is SGHRS, CDR2 YFSETQ, per germline.

The chain carries TRBV7-3 and TRBJ2-3; unclear D gene. V lost 5 bases, J lost 8 bases, and 17 bases lay in between. Germline CDR1 and CDR2: SGHTA and FQGTGA. CDR3 length: 14 residues. Here the CDR3 reads CASSPAIGIGTQYF. The CDR3 DNA sequence: TGTGCCAGCAGCCCTGCGATAGGAATTGGTACGCAGTATTTT.

J is TRBJ1-2 and V is TRBV28, with a tentative D call TRBD1 (5 bases). There are 15 residues in the CDR3. Trimming shortened V by 4 bases and J by 5 bases, and 17 bases separated the two germline ends. In germline, CDR1 is MDHEN, CDR2 SYDVKM. The CDR3 DNA reads TGTGCCAGCAGTTCGGGGACGGCCGTCGTGTATGGCTACACCTTC. Amino acids: CASSSGTAVVYGYTF.

CDR3 loop: CASSLLSGGFYEQFF. CDR3 sequence (DNA): TGCGCCAGCAGCCTACTAAGCGGAGGGTTCTATGAGCAGTTCTTC. The chain has TRBV4-3 and TRBJ2-1; the D gene is possibly TRBD2 (6 bases). The length of the CDR3 is 15 residues. Germline CDR1 reads LGHNA; CDR2 reads YSLEER. V was pared by 4 bases and J by 8 bases, with 18 bases between.

The rearrangement joins TRBV10-1 to TRBJ1-2; 7 nucleotides align to TRBD1. The CDR3 is made up of 13 amino acids. J was trimmed by 7 bases and V by 6 bases; bases with no gene match: 8. Germline assignment: CDR1 WNHNN and CDR2 SYGVQD (reference sequence). CDR3 protein: CASSENRGFGYTF. CDR3 nucleotide sequence: TGCGCCAGCAGCGAGAACAGGGGCTTTGGCTACACCTTC.

This clone was observed once. The V call is TRBV14, the J call TRBJ2-1, with unresolved D. The CDR3 is 14 residues long. V shed 2 bases and J shed 8 bases, with 13 bases lying between them. Germline V gene lookup returns CDR1 SGHDN and CDR2 FVKESK. The CDR3 DNA reads TGTGCCAGCAGCCAATGGTTAACTCCCCATGAGCAGTTCTTC. It codes for CASSQWLTPHEQFF.

V gene TRBV6-5 combines with J gene TRBJ1-4; 8 bases align to TRBD1. Looked up from germline, CDR1 is MNHEY and CDR2 is SVGAGI. The CDR3 length is 14 residues. J was trimmed by 1 base and V by 6 bases; bases with no gene match: 1. In nucleotides, the CDR3 is TGTGCCAGCAGCAGGGGGCGAACTAATGAAAAACTGTTTTTT. Amino acids: CASSRGRTNEKLFF.

V is TRBV5-1 and J is TRBJ2-2; 9 bases are shared with TRBD1. Germline-derived CDR1 and CDR2 are SGHRS and YFSETQ. The V segment lost 2 bases and the J segment 4 bases; nucleotides outside the gene matches: 3. CDR3 length: 15 residues. The CDR3 DNA reads as TGCGCCAGCAGCTTACAGGGGGCGGGCACCGGGGAGCTGTTTTTT. As protein: CASSLQGAGTGELFF.

J is TRBJ2-3 and V is TRBV7-3; a possible D gene is TRBD2 (5 bases). V lost 5 bases to trimming and J lost 1 base, with 13 bases between them. In germline, CDR1 is SGHTA, CDR2 FQGTGA. The CDR3 extends over 15 amino acids. The CDR3 is CASSPSRTRTDTQYF. CDR3 DNA: TGTGCCAGCAGCCCTTCCAGGACTCGCACAGATACGCAGTATTTT.

The J gene is TRBJ2-3, the V gene TRBV27, with D unclear. The CDR3 is made up of 14 amino acids. Between the trimmed V and J ends, which lost 3 bases and 2 bases, there was a span of 9 bases. Germline CDR1 and CDR2: MNHEY and SMNVEV (reference sequence). The chain's CDR3 is CASSFYATTDTQYF. As DNA, the CDR3 is TGTGCCAGCAGTTTCTACGCCACCACAGATACGCAGTATTTT.

In this sample, this clone turned up a few times. The chain is built from TRBV30 and TRBJ1-4, with D uncertain. Trimming took off 3 bases at V and 4 bases at J, with 15 bases between the two ends. Germline assignment: CDR1 GTSNPN and CDR2 SVGIG (reference sequence). CDR3 length equals 15 residues. The CDR3 region has the DNA TGTGCCTGGAGGGCCCGTAGGGCGGGTAATGAAAAACTGTTTTTT. Translated, it gives CAWRARRAGNEKLFF.

This clone was counted once. The gene calls are TRBV5-6 and TRBJ2-2; no reliable D call. The CDR3 runs 15 residues. With 2 bases removed from V and 0 bases from J, the gap between germline ends came to 8 bases. The germline V gene encodes CDR1 SGHDT and CDR2 YYEEEE. In nucleotides, the CDR3 is TGTGCCAGCAGCTTAGGGTGGCCGAACACCGGGGAGCTGTTTTTT. It encodes CASSLGWPNTGELFF.

The chain joins TRBV30 to TRBJ1-4; TRBD1 matches at 7 bases. Losses at the gene ends were 1 base for V and 7 bases for J; bases not matched to a gene: 3. This CDR3 is built from 13 residues. From germline, CDR1 is GTSNPN and CDR2 SVGIG (reference sequence). CDR3 sequence: CAWSGQGGEKLFF. The CDR3 nucleotides read TGTGCCTGGAGTGGCCAGGGGGGTGAAAAACTGTTTTTT.

The chain couples TRBV6-5 to TRBJ2-7; the D gene could be TRBD1 or TRBD2 (5 bases each). Trimming stripped 2 bases from V and 3 bases from J, with 14 bases between. This CDR3 has 15 residues. The germline gives CDR1 MNHEY, CDR2 SVGAGI. The DNA of the CDR3 is TGTGCCAGCAGTTACACTCCGTATGGGGGCTACGAGCAGTACTTC. Translating gives CASSYTPYGGYEQYF.

The chain recombines TRBV7-2 with TRBJ2-7; no clear D gene. V was trimmed by 1 base and J by 5 bases, leaving 12 bases between them. Germline V CDR1 and CDR2: SGHTA, FQGNSA. The CDR3 is made up of 14 amino acids. Written as DNA, the CDR3 is TGTGCCAGCAGCTTAGTAAACAGTATGCACGAGCAGTACTTC. Translating it yields CASSLVNSMHEQYF.

This clone is a singleton in its sample. For the CDR3, the DNA is TGTGCCAGCAGCCTAGTCGGAGATACGCAGTATTTT. This translates into CASSLVGDTQYF. The V and J genes are TRBV28 and TRBJ2-3; D is undetermined. Germline CDR1 reads MDHEN; CDR2 reads SYDVKM. The V and J ends lost 6 bases and 5 bases respectively, with 9 bases between them. The length of the CDR3 is 12 residues.

The chain recombines TRBV18 with TRBJ2-2; D gene ambiguous. The germline CDR1 and CDR2 sequences are KGHSH and LQKENI. V was pared by 1 base and J by 6 bases, with 9 bases between. The CDR3 spans 14 residues. CDR3 nucleotide sequence: TGTGCCAGCTCACCACTGGCGGACCCCGGGGAGCTGTTTTTT. Translated, it gives CASSPLADPGELFF.

The V and J genes are TRBV18 and TRBJ2-5, with D possibly being TRBD2 (6 bases). The DNA end favors TRBJ2-7, so the J call may be wrong. This CDR3 contains 14 residues. CDR1 is KGHSH, CDR2 LQKENI, per germline. The CDR3 DNA reads TGTGCCAGCTCACAATCCGGGGGTCCTTACGAGCAGTACTTC. Protein: CASSQSGGPYEQYF.